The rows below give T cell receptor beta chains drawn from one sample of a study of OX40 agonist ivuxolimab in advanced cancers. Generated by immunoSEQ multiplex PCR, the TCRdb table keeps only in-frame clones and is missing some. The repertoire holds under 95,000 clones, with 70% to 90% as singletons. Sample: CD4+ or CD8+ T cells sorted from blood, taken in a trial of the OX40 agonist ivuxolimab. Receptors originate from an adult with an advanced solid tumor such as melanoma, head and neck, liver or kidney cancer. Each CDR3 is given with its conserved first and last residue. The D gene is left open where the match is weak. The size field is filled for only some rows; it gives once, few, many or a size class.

CDR3aa: CASSLSGLNSETQYF; CDR3nt: TGTGCTAGCAGCTTAAGCGGCCTCAACTCGGAGACCCAGTACTTC; j_gene: TRBJ2-5; v_gene: TRBV7-7; d_gene: NA; abundance: NA
CDR3aa: CATSRAQTPETQYF; CDR3nt: TGTGCCACCAGCAGAGCCCAGACCCCAGAGACCCAGTACTTC; j_gene: TRBJ2-5; v_gene: TRBV15; d_gene: NA; abundance: NA
CDR3aa: CASSVAGDRSGNTEAFF; CDR3nt: TGTGCCAGCAGCGTAGCCGGGGACAGAAGTGGTAACACTGAAGCTTTCTTT; j_gene: TRBJ1-1; v_gene: TRBV9; d_gene: TRBD1; abundance: few
CDR3aa: CASSQGRTENYGYTF; CDR3nt: TGCGCCAGCAGCCAAGGGAGGACCGAAAACTATGGCTACACCTTC; j_gene: TRBJ1-2; v_gene: TRBV4-1; d_gene: NA; abundance: once
CDR3aa: CASSIDRETQYF; CDR3nt: TGTGCCAGTAGTATAGATCGGGAGACCCAGTACTTC; j_gene: TRBJ2-5; v_gene: TRBV19; d_gene: NA; abundance: NA
CDR3aa: CASRPSGDTYGYTF; CDR3nt: TGTGCCAGCAGGCCCTCAGGTGATACCTATGGCTACACCTTC; j_gene: TRBJ1-2; v_gene: TRBV7-9; d_gene: NA; abundance: once
CDR3aa: CASSYSGTSPLHF; CDR3nt: TGTGCCAGCAGCTATAGCGGTACTTCACCCCTCCACTTT; j_gene: TRBJ1-6; v_gene: TRBV7-9; d_gene: NA; abundance: NA
CDR3aa: CASRELTVSDTQYF; CDR3nt: TGTGCCAGCAGAGAGCTGACAGTTTCAGATACGCAGTATTTT; j_gene: TRBJ2-3; v_gene: TRBV6-1; d_gene: NA; abundance: NA
CDR3aa: CASSIREGQPQHF; CDR3nt: TGTGCCAGCAGCATCAGGGAAGGTCAGCCCCAGCATTTT; j_gene: TRBJ1-5; v_gene: TRBV27; d_gene: NA; abundance: few
CDR3aa: CASSPTSGRETQYF; CDR3nt: TGTGCTAGCAGCCCAACTAGCGGGCGAGAGACCCAGTACTTC; j_gene: TRBJ2-5; v_gene: TRBV7-7; d_gene: TRBD2; abundance: NA
CDR3aa: CASSLGTSQGEQYF; CDR3nt: TGCGCCAGCAGCTTGGGGACTAGTCAAGGCGAGCAGTACTTC; j_gene: TRBJ2-7; v_gene: TRBV5-1; d_gene: TRBD2; abundance: NA
CDR3aa: CASSWPSGIPEQFF; CDR3nt: TGTGCCAGCAGCTGGCCCTCCGGGATCCCTGAGCAGTTCTTC; j_gene: TRBJ2-1; v_gene: TRBV13; d_gene: NA; abundance: NA
CDR3aa: CASSGTPNTEAFF; CDR3nt: TGTGCCAGCTCCGGGACACCTAACACTGAAGCTTTCTTT; j_gene: TRBJ1-1; v_gene: TRBV18; d_gene: NA; abundance: NA
CDR3aa: CASRPDGEAGDTQYF; CDR3nt: TGCGCCAGCAGACCGGATGGTGAGGCTGGAGATACGCAGTATTTT; j_gene: TRBJ2-3; v_gene: TRBV5-1; d_gene: NA; abundance: NA
CDR3aa: CSVESTGEGTEAFF; CDR3nt: TGCAGCGTTGAGTCCACAGGGGAAGGGACTGAAGCTTTCTTT; j_gene: TRBJ1-1; v_gene: TRBV29-1; d_gene: TRBD1; abundance: few